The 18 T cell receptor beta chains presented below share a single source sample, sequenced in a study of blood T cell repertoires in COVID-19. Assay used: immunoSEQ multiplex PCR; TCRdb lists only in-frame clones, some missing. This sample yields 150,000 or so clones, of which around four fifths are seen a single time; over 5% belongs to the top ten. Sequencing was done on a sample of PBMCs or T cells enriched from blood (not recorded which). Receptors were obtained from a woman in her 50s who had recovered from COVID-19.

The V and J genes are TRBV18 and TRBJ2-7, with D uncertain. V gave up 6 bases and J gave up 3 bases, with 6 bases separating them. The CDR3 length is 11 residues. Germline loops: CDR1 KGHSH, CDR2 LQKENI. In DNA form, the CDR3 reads TGTGCCAGCTCCCAACACTACGAGCAGTACTTC. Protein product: CASSQHYEQYF.

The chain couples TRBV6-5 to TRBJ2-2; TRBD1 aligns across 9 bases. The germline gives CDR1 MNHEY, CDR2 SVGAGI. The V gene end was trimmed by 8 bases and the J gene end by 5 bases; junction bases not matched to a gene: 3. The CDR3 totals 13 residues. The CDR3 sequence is CASLQGATGELFF. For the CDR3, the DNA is TGTGCCAGCCTACAGGGGGCGACCGGGGAGCTGTTTTTT.

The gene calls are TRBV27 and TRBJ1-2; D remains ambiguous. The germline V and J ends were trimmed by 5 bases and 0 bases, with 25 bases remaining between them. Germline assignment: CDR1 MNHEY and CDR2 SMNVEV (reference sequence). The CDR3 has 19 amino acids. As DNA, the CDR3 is TGTGCCAGCAGTCCCCCAATCTATGCGGGGAGCCGTTCTAACTATGGCTACACCTTC. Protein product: CASSPPIYAGSRSNYGYTF.

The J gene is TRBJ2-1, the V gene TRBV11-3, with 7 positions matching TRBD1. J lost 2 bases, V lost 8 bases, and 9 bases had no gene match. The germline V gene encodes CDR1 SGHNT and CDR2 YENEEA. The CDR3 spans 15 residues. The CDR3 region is CASRTGAYAYNEQFF. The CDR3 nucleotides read TGTGCCAGCCGAACAGGGGCCTATGCCTACAATGAGCAGTTCTTC.

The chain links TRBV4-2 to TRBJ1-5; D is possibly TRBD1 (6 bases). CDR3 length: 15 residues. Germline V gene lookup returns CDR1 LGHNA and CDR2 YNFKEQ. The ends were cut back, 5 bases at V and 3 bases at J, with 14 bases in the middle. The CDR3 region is CASSFGTHDNQPQHF. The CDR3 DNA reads TGTGCCAGCAGCTTTGGGACACACGACAATCAGCCCCAGCATTTT.

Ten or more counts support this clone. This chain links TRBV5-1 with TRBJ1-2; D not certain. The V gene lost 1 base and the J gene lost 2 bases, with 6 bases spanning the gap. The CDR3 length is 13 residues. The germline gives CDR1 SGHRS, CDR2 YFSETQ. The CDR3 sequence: CASSLYGNYGYTF. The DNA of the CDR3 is TGCGCCAGCAGCTTGTACGGGAACTATGGCTACACCTTC. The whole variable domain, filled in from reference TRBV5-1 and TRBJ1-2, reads KAGVTQTPRYLIKTRGQQVTLSCSPISGHRSVSWYQQTPGQGLQFLFEYFSETQRNKGNFPGRFSGRQFSNSRSEMNVSTLELGDSALYLCASSLYGNYGYTFGSGTRLTVV.

The CDR3 region has the DNA TGTGCCAGCAGCTTCCGTAGCAATCAGCCCCAGCATTTT. It yields the protein CASSFRSNQPQHF. V gene TRBV7-2 combines with J gene TRBJ1-5, with unresolved D. Germline V gives CDR1 SGHTA, CDR2 FQGNSA. The CDR3 runs to 13 residues. The germline V and J ends were trimmed by 3 bases and 0 bases, with 3 bases remaining between them.

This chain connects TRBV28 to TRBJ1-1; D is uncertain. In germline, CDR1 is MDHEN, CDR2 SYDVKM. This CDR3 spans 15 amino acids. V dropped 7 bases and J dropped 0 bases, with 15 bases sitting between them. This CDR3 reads CASIWLGGVNTEAFF. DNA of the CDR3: TGTGCCAGCATCTGGCTGGGCGGGGTGAACACTGAAGCTTTCTTT.

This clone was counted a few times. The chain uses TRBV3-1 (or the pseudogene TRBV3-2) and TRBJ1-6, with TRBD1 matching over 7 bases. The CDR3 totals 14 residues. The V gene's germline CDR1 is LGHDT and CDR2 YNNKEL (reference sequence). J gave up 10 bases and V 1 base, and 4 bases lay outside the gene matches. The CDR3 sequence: CASSQGTGESPLHF. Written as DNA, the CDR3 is TGTGCCAGCAGCCAAGGGACAGGCGAATCACCCCTCCACTTT.

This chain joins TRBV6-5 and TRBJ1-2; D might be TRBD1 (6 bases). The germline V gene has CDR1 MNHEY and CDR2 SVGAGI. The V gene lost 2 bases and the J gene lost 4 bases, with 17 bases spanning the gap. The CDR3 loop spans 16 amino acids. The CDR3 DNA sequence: TGTGCCAGCAGTTACGGGGGCGGGGGTATAGGCTATGGCTACACCTTC. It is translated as CASSYGGGGIGYGYTF.

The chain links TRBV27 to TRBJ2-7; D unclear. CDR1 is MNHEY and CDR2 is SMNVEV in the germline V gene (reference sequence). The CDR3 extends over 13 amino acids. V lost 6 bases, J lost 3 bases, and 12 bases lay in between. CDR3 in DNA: TGTGCCAGCAGCCCCGACACTGGCTACGAGCAGTACGTC. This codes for CASSPDTGYEQYV.

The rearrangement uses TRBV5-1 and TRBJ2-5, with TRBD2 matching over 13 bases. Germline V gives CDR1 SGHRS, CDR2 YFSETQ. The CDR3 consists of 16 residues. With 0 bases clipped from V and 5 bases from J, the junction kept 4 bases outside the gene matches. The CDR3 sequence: CASSLGTSGGLETQYF. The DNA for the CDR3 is TGCGCCAGCAGCTTGGGGACTAGCGGGGGTCTTGAGACCCAGTACTTC.

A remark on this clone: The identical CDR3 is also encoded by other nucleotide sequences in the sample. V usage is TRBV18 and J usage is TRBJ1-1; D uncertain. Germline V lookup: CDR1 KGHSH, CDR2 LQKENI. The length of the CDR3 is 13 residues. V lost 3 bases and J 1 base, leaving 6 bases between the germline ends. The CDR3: CASSPPENTEAFF. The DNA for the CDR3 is TGTGCCAGCTCACCTCCAGAGAACACTGAAGCTTTCTTT.

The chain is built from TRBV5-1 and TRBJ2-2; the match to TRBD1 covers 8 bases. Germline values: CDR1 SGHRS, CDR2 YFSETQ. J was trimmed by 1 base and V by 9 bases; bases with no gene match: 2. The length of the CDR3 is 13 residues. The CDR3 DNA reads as TGCGCCACCGGGACAGGGAACACCGGGGAGCTGTTTTTT. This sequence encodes CATGTGNTGELFF.

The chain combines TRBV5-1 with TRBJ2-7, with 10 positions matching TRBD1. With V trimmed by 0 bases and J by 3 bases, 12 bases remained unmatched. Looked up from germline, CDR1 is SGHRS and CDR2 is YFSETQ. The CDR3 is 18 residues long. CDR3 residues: CASSLALGGQGGFYEQYF. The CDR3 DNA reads TGCGCCAGCAGCTTGGCCCTGGGAGGACAGGGGGGATTCTACGAGCAGTACTTC.

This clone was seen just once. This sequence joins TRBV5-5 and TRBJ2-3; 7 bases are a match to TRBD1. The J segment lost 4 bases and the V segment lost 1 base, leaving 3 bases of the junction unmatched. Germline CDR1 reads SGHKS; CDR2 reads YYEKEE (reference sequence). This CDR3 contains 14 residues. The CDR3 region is CASSLMTGPDTQYF. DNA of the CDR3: TGTGCCAGCAGCTTGATGACAGGGCCAGATACGCAGTATTTT.

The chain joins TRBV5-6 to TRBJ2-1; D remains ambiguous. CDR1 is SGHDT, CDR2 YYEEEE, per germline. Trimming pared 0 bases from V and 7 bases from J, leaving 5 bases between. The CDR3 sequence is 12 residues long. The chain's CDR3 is CASSLDPNEQFF. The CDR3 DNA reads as TGTGCCAGCAGCTTGGATCCTAATGAGCAGTTCTTC.

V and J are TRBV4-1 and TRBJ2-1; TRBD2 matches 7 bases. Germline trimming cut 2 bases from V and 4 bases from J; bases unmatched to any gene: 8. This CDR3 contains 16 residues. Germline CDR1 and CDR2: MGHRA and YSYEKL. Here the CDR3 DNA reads TGCGCCAGCAGCCAACCATCTAGCGGCCTTTACAATGAGCAGTTCTTC. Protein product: CASSQPSSGLYNEQFF.